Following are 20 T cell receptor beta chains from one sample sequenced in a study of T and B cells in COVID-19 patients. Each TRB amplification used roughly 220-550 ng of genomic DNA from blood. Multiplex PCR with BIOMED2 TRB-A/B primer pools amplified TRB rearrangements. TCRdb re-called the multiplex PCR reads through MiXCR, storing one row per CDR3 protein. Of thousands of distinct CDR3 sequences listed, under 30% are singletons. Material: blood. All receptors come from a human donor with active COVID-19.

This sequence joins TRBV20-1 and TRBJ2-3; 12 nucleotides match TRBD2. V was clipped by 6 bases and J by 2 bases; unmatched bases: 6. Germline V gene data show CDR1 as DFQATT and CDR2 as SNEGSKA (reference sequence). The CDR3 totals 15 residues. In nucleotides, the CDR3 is TGCAGTGCGACGCTAGCGGGGGGGGCCACAGATACGCAGTATTTT. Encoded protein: CSATLAGGATDTQYF.

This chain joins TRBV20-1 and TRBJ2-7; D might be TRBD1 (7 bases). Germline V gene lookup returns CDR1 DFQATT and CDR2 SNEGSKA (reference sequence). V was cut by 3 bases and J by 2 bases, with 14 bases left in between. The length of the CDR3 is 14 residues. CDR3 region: CSASGGTETYEQYF. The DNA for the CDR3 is TGCAGTGCTAGTGGGGGGACAGAGACCTACGAGCAGTACTTC.

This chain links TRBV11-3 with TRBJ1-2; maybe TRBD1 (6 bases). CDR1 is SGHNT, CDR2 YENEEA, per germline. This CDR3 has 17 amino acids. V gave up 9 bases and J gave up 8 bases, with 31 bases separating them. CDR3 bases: TGTGCCAGTGTTTCACCCAATACCCTACAGGGTGTTGGGGGCTACACCTTC. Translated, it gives CASVSPNTLQGVGGYTF.

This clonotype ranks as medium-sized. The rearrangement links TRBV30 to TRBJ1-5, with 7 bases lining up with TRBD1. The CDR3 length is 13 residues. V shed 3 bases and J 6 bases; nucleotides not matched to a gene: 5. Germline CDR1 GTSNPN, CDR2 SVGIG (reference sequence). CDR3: CAWSRDSSQPQHF. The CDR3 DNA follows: TGTGCCTGGAGCCGGGACAGCTCTCAGCCCCAGCATTTT.

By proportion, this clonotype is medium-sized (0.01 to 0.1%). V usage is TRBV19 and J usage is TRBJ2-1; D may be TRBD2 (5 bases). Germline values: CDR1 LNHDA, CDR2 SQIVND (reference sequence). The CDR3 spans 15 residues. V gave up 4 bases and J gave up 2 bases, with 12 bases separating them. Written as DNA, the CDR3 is TGTGCCAGTAGTACAAGGACTGAAACCTACAATGAGCAGTTCTTC. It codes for CASSTRTETYNEQFF.

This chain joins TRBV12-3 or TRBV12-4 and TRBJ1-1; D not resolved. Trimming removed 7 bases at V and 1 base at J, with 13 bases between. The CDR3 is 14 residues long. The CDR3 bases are TGTGCCAGCAACCCTCATGTAAGGAACACTGAAGCTTTCTTT. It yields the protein CASNPHVRNTEAFF.

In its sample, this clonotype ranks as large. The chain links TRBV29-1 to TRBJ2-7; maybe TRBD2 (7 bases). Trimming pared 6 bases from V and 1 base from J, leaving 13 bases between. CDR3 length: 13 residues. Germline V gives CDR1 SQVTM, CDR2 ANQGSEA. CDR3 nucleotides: TGCAGCGTGGGGGGGCTTCGGTCCTACGAGCAGTACTTC. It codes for CSVGGLRSYEQYF.

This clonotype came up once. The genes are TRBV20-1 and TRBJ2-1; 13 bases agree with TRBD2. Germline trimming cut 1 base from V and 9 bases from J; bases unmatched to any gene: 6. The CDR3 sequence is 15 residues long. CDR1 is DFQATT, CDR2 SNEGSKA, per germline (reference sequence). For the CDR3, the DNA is TGCAGTGCTAGAGCCCGGACTAGCGGGAGAAGTGAGCAGTTCTTC. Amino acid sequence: CSARARTSGRSEQFF.

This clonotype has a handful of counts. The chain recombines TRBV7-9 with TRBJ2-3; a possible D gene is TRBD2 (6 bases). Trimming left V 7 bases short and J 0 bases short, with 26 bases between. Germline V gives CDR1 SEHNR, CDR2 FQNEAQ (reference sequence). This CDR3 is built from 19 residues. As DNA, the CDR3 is TGTGCCAGCACCCCAGGCCCCGGGCTAGCGCCCAGTAGCACAGATACGCAGTATTTT. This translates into CASTPGPGLAPSSTDTQYF.

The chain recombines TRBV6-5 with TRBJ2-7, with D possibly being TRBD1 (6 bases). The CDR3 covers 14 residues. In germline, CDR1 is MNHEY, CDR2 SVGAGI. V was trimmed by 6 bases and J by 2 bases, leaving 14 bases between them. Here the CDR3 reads CASSKGDGTYEQYF. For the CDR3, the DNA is TGTGCCAGCAGCAAGGGGGATGGCACCTACGAGCAGTACTTC.

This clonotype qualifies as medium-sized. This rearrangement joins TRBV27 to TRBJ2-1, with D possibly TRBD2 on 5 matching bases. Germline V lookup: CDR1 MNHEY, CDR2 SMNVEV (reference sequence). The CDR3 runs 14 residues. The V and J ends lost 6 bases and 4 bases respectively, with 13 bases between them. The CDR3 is CASSPRALYNEQFF. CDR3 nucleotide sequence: TGTGCCAGCAGCCCGAGGGCCCTATACAATGAGCAGTTCTTC.

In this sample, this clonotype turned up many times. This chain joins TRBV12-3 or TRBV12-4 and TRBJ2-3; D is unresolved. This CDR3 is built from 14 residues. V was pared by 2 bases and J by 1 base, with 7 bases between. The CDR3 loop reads CASSLSRGTDTQYF. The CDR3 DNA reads TGTGCCAGCAGTTTAAGCCGGGGCACAGATACGCAGTATTTT.

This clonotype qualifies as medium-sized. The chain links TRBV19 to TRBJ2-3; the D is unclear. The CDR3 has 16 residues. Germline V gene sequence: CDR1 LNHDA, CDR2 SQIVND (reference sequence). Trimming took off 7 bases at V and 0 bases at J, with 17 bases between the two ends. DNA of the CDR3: TGTGCCAGTACCCCCAGGAGATCCTCTAGCACAGATACGCAGTATTTT. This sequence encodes CASTPRRSSSTDTQYF.

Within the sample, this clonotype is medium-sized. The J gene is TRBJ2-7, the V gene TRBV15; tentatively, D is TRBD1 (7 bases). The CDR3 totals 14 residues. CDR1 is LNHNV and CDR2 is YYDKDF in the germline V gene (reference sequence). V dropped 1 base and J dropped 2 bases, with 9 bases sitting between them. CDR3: CATSRARGAYEQYF. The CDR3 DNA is TGTGCCACCAGCAGAGCCAGGGGGGCCTACGAGCAGTACTTC.

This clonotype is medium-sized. CDR3 DNA sequence: TGCAGCGGAGGACAGGGGTTATACGAGCAGTACTTC. It translates to CSGGQGLYEQYF. The chain uses TRBV29-1 and TRBJ2-7, with 9 bases matching TRBD1. The CDR3 is made up of 12 amino acids. The junction had 5 bases not matched to a gene; V was cut back by 7 bases and J by 4 bases. Germline V gene data show CDR1 as SQVTM and CDR2 as ANQGSEA.

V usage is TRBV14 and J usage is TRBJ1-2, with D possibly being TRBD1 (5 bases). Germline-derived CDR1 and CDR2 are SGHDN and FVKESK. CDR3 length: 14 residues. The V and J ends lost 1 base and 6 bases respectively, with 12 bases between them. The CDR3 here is CASSQVTGSHGYTF. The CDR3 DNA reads TGTGCCAGCAGCCAAGTAACAGGAAGCCATGGCTACACCTTC.

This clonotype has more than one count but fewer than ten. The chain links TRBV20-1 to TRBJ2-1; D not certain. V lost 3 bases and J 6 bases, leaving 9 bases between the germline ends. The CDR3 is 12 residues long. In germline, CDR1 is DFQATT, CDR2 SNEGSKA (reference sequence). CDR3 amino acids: CSASLGSNEQFF. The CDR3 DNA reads TGCAGTGCTAGTCTGGGATCCAATGAGCAGTTCTTC.

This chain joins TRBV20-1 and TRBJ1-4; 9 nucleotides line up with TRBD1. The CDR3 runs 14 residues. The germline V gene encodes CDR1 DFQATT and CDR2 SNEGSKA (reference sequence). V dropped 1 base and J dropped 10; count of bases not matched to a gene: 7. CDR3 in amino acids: CSARVGQGPGKLFF. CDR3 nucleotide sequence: TGCAGTGCTAGAGTCGGACAGGGGCCCGGAAAACTGTTTTTT.

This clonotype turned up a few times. DNA for the CDR3: TGCAGTGCTAGTTATGAGGATACGCAGTATTTT. Its translation: CSASYEDTQYF. The J gene is TRBJ2-3, the V gene TRBV20-1, with D unresolved. Trimming left V 3 bases short and J 6 bases short, with 7 bases between. Germline V gene data show CDR1 as DFQATT and CDR2 as SNEGSKA (reference sequence). This CDR3 has 11 residues.

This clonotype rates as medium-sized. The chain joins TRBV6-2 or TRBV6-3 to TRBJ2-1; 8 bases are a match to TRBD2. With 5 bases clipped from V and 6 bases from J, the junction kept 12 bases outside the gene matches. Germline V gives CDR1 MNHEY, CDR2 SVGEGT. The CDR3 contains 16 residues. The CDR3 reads CASSPFGTSLRNEQFF. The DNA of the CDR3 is TGTGCCAGCAGTCCTTTCGGGACTAGTCTTCGCAATGAGCAGTTCTTC.